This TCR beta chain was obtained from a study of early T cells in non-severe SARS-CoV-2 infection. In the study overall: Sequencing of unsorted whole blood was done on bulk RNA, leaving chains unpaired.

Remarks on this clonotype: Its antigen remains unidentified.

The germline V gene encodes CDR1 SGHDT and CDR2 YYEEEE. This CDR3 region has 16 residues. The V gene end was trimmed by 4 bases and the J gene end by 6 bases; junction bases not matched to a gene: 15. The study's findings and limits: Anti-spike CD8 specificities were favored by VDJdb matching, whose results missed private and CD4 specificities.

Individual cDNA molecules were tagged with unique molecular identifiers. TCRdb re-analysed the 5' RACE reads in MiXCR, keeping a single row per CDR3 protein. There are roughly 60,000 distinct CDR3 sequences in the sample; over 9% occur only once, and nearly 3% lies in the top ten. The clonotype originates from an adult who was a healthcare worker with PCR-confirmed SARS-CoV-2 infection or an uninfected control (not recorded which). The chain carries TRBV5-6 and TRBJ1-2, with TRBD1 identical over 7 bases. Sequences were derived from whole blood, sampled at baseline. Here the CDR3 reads CASSRAWDSRTNGYTF. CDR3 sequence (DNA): TGTGCCAGCAGCAGAGCCTGGGACAGTCGCACCAATGGCTACACCTTC.